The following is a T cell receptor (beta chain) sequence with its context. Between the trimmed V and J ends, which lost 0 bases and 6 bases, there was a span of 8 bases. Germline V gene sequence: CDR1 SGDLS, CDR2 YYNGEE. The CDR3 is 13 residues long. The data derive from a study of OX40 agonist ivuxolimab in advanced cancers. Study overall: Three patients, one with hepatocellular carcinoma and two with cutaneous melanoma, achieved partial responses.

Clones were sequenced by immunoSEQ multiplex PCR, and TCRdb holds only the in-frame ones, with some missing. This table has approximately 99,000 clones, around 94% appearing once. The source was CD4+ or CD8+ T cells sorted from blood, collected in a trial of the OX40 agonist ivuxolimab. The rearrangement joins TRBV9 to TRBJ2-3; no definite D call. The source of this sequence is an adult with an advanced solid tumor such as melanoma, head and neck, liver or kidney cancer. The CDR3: CASSVALSDTQYF. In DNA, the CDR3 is TGTGCCAGCAGCGTAGCGCTATCGGATACGCAGTATTTT. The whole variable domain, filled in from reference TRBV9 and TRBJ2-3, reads DSGVTQTPKHLITATGQRVTLRCSPRSGDLSVYWYQQSLDQGLQFLIQYYNGEERAKGNILERFSAQQFPDLHSELNLSSLELGDSALYFCASSVALSDTQYFGPGTRLTVL.